This T cell receptor (beta chain) was obtained from a study of control samples from healthy donors and cancer patients. CDR1 is MNHEY, CDR2 SMNVEV, per germline (reference sequence). V was cut by 3 bases and J by 2 bases, with 8 bases left in between. There are 13 residues in the CDR3. Method: immunoSEQ multiplex PCR; TCRdb's copy keeps in-frame clones and lacks some. The data contain around 150,000 clones, about 87% of them singletons. Source material: blood. The rearrangement uses TRBV27 and TRBJ2-7; a weak D match, TRBD2 (5 bases). The source is a man younger than 45 in good health. CDR3 region: CASSFMGAYEQYF. CDR3 in DNA: TGTGCCAGCAGTTTTATGGGAGCCTACGAGCAGTACTTC.